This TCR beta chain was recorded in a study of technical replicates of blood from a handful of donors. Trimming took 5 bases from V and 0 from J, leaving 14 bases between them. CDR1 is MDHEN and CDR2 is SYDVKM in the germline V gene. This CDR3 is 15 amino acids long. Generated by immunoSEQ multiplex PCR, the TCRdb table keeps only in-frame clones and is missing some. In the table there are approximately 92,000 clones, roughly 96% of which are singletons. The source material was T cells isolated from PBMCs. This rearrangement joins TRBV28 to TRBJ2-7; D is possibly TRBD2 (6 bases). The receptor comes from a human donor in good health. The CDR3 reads CASSRRDLSSYEQYF. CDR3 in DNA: TGTGCCAGCAGTCGGAGGGACTTGTCCTCCTACGAGCAGTACTTC.